This T cell receptor (beta chain) was obtained from a study of blood T cell repertoires in COVID-19. Overall study context: Acute and convalescent COVID-19 specimens originated in the United States, Italy and Spain.

This clone was counted once. In the authors' methods: Counts of nucleated cells, estimated from reference gene primer amplification, were obtained. Profiling relied on immunoSEQ multiplex PCR, and the TCRdb table lists in-frame clones only, not all of them. The V and J calls and clone size come from that table; D and trimming were worked out from the DNA. The sample consists of fewer than 350,000 clones, 80% to 90% of them appearing once. In terms of age and location, participants ranged from about 18 to 95 years and lived in about 25 US areas. Donors were grouped by their self-reported clinical history. This CDR3 has 16 amino acids. The germline gives CDR1 MNHEY, CDR2 SMNVEV (reference sequence). J lost 7 bases, V lost 9 bases, and 16 bases had no gene match.

V gene TRBV27 combines with J gene TRBJ2-1, with 9 bases aligning to TRBD2. The sequenced sample was PBMCs or T cells enriched from blood (not recorded which). This clonotype was sampled from a middle-aged woman with acute COVID-19. The CDR3 bases are TGTGCCAGTGGGACCCCTCGCGGGGGGGCTGGAAATGAGCAGTTCTTC. Residues: CASGTPRGGAGNEQFF.